The clone carrying this T cell receptor (beta chain) was seen repeatedly, ten times or more. This record belongs to a study of Graves' ophthalmopathy and Graves' hyperthyroidism. Whole-study context: Where ophthalmopathy was absent within 18 months of follow-up, hyperthyroidism was stable.

Other autoimmune disease, uncontrolled infection, pregnancy and lactation led to exclusion. Germline CDR1 reads SGHNT; CDR2 reads YYREEE (reference sequence). The CDR3 spans 16 residues. Trimming shortened V by 1 base and J by 2 bases, and 15 bases separated the two germline ends. From RNA, the CDR3 regions of TCR beta chains were amplified and sequenced. RT-PCR was first run with HTBI primers, then multiplex PCR in a second round. TCRdb used MiXCR to reprocess the multiplex PCR reads, holding one entry per CDR3 protein. There are 500,000 to 700,000 distinct CDR3 sequences in the sample; about two fifths occur only once, and around 4.6% lies in the top ten.

The rearrangement uses TRBV5-4 and TRBJ1-1, with D unresolved. The sequenced sample was peripheral blood or thyroid tissue (not recorded which). This TCR derives from an adult man with Graves' hyperthyroidism. The CDR3 DNA follows: TGTGCCAGCAGCTTGAGCGCGGGCCCGTTCAACACTGAAGCTTTCTTT. It encodes CASSLSAGPFNTEAFF.